This passage covers 18 T cell receptor beta chains from one sample sequenced in a study of OX40 agonist ivuxolimab in advanced cancers. Assay used: immunoSEQ multiplex PCR; TCRdb lists only in-frame clones, some missing. The data contain 100,000 or so clones, approximately 91% of them singletons. The sample was CD4+ or CD8+ T cells sorted from blood, taken in a trial of the OX40 agonist ivuxolimab. The source is an adult with an advanced solid tumor such as melanoma, head and neck, liver or kidney cancer.

V gene TRBV28 combines with J gene TRBJ2-1; maybe TRBD1 (5 bases). The CDR3 covers 13 residues. Germline V gives CDR1 MDHEN, CDR2 SYDVKM. V lost 6 bases to trimming and J lost 3 bases, with 9 bases between them. The CDR3 DNA is TGTGCCAGCAGCCGCCAGGGCTACAATGAGCAGTTCTTC. Its translation is CASSRQGYNEQFF.

The genes are TRBV5-5 and TRBJ2-7, with D uncertain. This CDR3 is built from 15 residues. Germline V lookup: CDR1 SGHKS, CDR2 YYEKEE (reference sequence). With 4 bases removed from V and 0 bases from J, the gap between germline ends came to 14 bases. CDR3 bases: TGTGCCAGCAGCCTCAGTACTCTGAGCTCCTACGAGCAGTACTTC. This sequence encodes CASSLSTLSSYEQYF.

V and J are TRBV7-9 and TRBJ2-3; 12 bases align to TRBD2. CDR3 length: 14 residues. The germline CDR1 and CDR2 sequences are SEHNR and FQNEAQ (reference sequence). J lost 5 bases, V lost 6 bases, and 3 bases had no gene match. CDR3 DNA sequence: TGTGCCAGCAGACTAGCGGGGGGAATAGATACGCAGTATTTT. Translating gives CASRLAGGIDTQYF. The full variable domain, with the rest looked up from reference TRBV7-9 and TRBJ2-3, is DTGVSQNPRHKITKRGQNVTFRCDPISEHNRLYWYRQTLGQGPEFLTYFQNEAQLEKSRLLSDRFSAERPKGSFSTLEIQRTEQGDSAMYLCASRLAGGIDTQYFGPGTRLTVL.

V and J are TRBV11-2 and TRBJ2-1, with no clear D. Trimming left V 1 base short and J 3 bases short, with 7 bases between. This CDR3 has 14 amino acids. The germline V gene encodes CDR1 SGHAT and CDR2 FQNNGV. DNA for the CDR3: TGTGCCAGCAGCTTAGCTAGTTACTACAATGAGCAGTTCTTC. Its protein product is CASSLASYYNEQFF. The full variable domain, in which reference TRBV11-2 and TRBJ2-1 provide the parts outside the CDR3, is EAGVAQSPRYKIIEKRQSVAFWCNPISGHATLYWYQQILGQGPKLLIQFQNNGVVDDSQLPKDRFSAERLKGVDSTLKIQPAKLEDSAVYLCASSLASYYNEQFFGPGTRLTVL.

The chain recombines TRBV6-5 with TRBJ2-1, with 10 bases fitting TRBD2. Germline-derived CDR1 and CDR2 are MNHEY and SVGAGI. CDR3 length: 16 amino acids. Germline trimming cut 1 base from V and 9 bases from J; bases unmatched to any gene: 9. DNA for the CDR3: TGTGCCAGCAGTTACTGGGCTAGCGGGAGTCCGGCTGAGCAGTTCTTC. Protein sequence: CASSYWASGSPAEQFF.

The chain recombines TRBV7-8 with TRBJ2-2; 10 bases line up with TRBD2. The germline V gene has CDR1 SGHVS and CDR2 FQNEAQ. Trimming cost V 3 bases and J 7 bases; bases outside gene matches: 8. This CDR3 comprises 16 residues. The CDR3 loop reads CASSFGTSGENGELFF. The CDR3 DNA reads as TGTGCCAGCAGCTTTGGTACTAGCGGGGAGAACGGGGAGCTGTTTTTT.

This chain links TRBV7-8 with TRBJ1-1; TRBD1 matches 9 bases. In germline, CDR1 is SGHVS, CDR2 FQNEAQ. V shed 4 bases, J shed 1 base, and the junction held 4 bases outside the gene matches. The CDR3 contains 15 residues. The CDR3 sequence: CASSYRTGENTEAFF. DNA of the CDR3: TGTGCCAGCAGCTACCGGACAGGGGAGAACACTGAAGCTTTCTTT.

The V and J genes are TRBV9 and TRBJ2-1; D possibly corresponds to TRBD1 (6 bases). The germline CDR1 and CDR2 sequences are SGDLS and YYNGEE. The V end lost 4 bases, the J end lost 2 bases, and 16 bases lay between the germline ends. This CDR3 contains 16 residues. The CDR3, as DNA: TGTGCCAGCAGCTTGGGGACGGACAGTACCTACAATGAGCAGTTCTTC. Its protein product is CASSLGTDSTYNEQFF.

This chain joins TRBV7-3 and TRBJ2-3; TRBD1 matches 9 bases. V lost 3 bases and J lost 1; bases outside the gene matches: 2. Per germline, CDR1 SGHTA and CDR2 FQGTGA. The length of the CDR3 is 15 residues. Written as DNA, the CDR3 is TGTGCCAGCAGCTTGGGACAGGGTGGCACAGATACGCAGTATTTT. Translated: CASSLGQGGTDTQYF.

This clone was recorded once. The V gene is TRBV19, the J gene TRBJ2-3; the D gene is possibly TRBD1 (6 bases). Trimming removed 10 bases from V and 2 bases from J, with 22 bases in between. In germline, CDR1 is LNHDA, CDR2 SQIVND (reference sequence). This CDR3 is built from 16 residues. DNA for the CDR3: TGTGCCAAAAAGAGGACGTGGGGGCTCCTCACAGATACGCAGTATTTT. Protein product: CAKKRTWGLLTDTQYF.

The chain has TRBV4-3 and TRBJ2-6; weak D call: TRBD1 (5 bases). Germline-derived CDR1 and CDR2 are LGHNA and YSLEER. Trimming took off 1 base at V and 0 bases at J, with 13 bases between the two ends. The CDR3 has 18 residues. CDR3 sequence: CASSQVQGPISGANVLTF. The CDR3 DNA reads TGCGCCAGCAGCCAAGTGCAGGGCCCAATCTCTGGGGCCAACGTCCTGACTTTC.

In DNA form, the CDR3 reads TGCGCCAGCAGCTTGGCCAGGGAAACCCCCTACGAGCAGTACTTC. Amino acid sequence: CASSLARETPYEQYF. V usage is TRBV5-1 and J usage is TRBJ2-7, with TRBD1 as a possible D gene (5 bases). Per germline, CDR1 SGHRS and CDR2 YFSETQ. Deletions cut 0 bases from V and 2 bases from J, with 12 bases between. The CDR3 runs to 15 residues.

The rearrangement links TRBV9 to TRBJ2-2, with TRBD2 identical over 10 bases. The CDR3 covers 18 residues. With V trimmed by 0 bases and J by 4 bases, 9 bases remained unmatched. CDR1 and CDR2 from the germline V gene are SGDLS and YYNGEE. The CDR3 reads CASSVDPSGRGGTGELFF. In DNA, the CDR3 is TGTGCCAGCAGCGTAGACCCTAGCGGGAGAGGGGGCACCGGGGAGCTGTTTTTT.

CDR3 coding DNA: TGTGCCAGTAGCATCTCCGGGGGGAGCGCCGGGGAGCTGTTTTTT. It specifies CASSISGGSAGELFF. The V gene is TRBV19, the J gene TRBJ2-2; 7 bases are shared with TRBD2. The CDR3 length is 15 residues. Germline V lookup: CDR1 LNHDA, CDR2 SQIVND (reference sequence). V lost 6 bases to trimming and J lost 6 bases; unmatched junction nucleotides: 10.

The chain uses TRBV18 and TRBJ2-7, with D maybe TRBD2 (5 bases). V was cut by 3 bases and J by 6 bases, with 15 bases left in between. CDR3 length: 14 residues. Germline V gives CDR1 KGHSH, CDR2 LQKENI. The CDR3 spells CASSPVVGVAEQYF. CDR3 nucleotide sequence: TGTGCCAGCTCACCTGTTGTGGGAGTCGCCGAGCAGTACTTC.

This rearrangement joins TRBV4-3 to TRBJ1-4, with D perhaps TRBD1 (6 bases). Trimming took off 3 bases at V and 5 bases at J, with 7 bases between the two ends. Germline CDR1 LGHNA, CDR2 YSLEER. The CDR3 is made up of 13 amino acids. The CDR3, as DNA: TGCGCCAGCAGCCAGGGGGCGAATGAAAAACTGTTTTTT. Translation: CASSQGANEKLFF.

The chain recombines TRBV28 with TRBJ2-5, with 15 bases lining up with TRBD2. CDR1 and CDR2 (germline): MDHEN, SYDVKM. V shed 0 bases and J 0 bases; nucleotides not matched to a gene: 8. The CDR3 spans 20 residues. DNA of the CDR3: TGTGCCAGCAGTTTATGGGGATCCGGGACTAGCGGGGGGAACCAAGAGACCCAGTACTTC. Translating it yields CASSLWGSGTSGGNQETQYF.

This chain connects TRBV4-1 to TRBJ1-6, with D tentatively TRBD1 (5 bases). V shed 6 bases and J shed 0 bases, with 12 bases lying between them. This CDR3 comprises 16 residues. Germline V gene lookup returns CDR1 MGHRA and CDR2 YSYEKL. The CDR3 region is CASRGPGSSYNSPLHF. In nucleotides, the CDR3 is TGCGCCAGCAGAGGCCCAGGGAGCTCCTATAATTCACCCCTCCACTTT.